This T cell receptor beta chain is from a study of blood T cell repertoires in COVID-19. Study context: Acute and convalescent COVID-19 samples came from the United States, Italy and Spain. Sources were T cells, B-cell-depleted T cells, or PBMCs; the material itself was cDNA or gDNA.

Germline CDR1 reads KGHSH; CDR2 reads LQKENI. Between the trimmed V and J ends, which lost 0 bases and 3 bases, there was a span of 9 bases. The CDR3 has 15 residues. Original processing notes: How many nucleated cells were present was estimated from reference gene primer amplification. The method was immunoSEQ multiplex PCR; TCRdb's version includes in-frame clones alone and lacks a portion of them. The D gene and trimming were derived from the DNA, and the V and J assignments and clone size from that table. The sample lists about 180,000 clones; 88% were seen once. This rearrangement joins TRBV18 to TRBJ1-5, with D possibly matching TRBD1 (5 bases). Sequencing was performed on peripheral blood. The sequence came from a woman aged 25 to 45 with acute or convalescent COVID-19. CDR3 nucleotides: TGTGCCAGCTCACCACCGGGGGGAATCAATCAGCCCCAGCATTTT. Translated, it gives CASSPPGGINQPQHF. Full variable domain (rest looked up from reference TRBV18 and TRBJ1-5): NAGVMQNPRHLVRRRGQEARLRCSPMKGHSHVYWYRQLPEEGLKFMVYLQKENIIDESGMPKERFSAEFPKEGPSILRIQQVVRGDSAAYFCASSPPGGINQPQHFGDGTRLSIL.